The 28 T cell receptor beta chains below were found in one sample sequenced in a study of blood T cell repertoires in COVID-19. Sequencing used immunoSEQ multiplex PCR; TCRdb keeps in-frame clones, though not all of them. The data hold about 160,000 clones, with about four fifths observed a single time. The sample taken for sequencing was PBMCs or T cells enriched from blood (not recorded which). The receptors come from a man in his sixties who had recovered from COVID-19.

CDR3 region: CASSSIGGLAGGLSNEQFF. The CDR3 DNA reads as TGTGCCAGCAGCTCGATAGGGGGACTAGCGGGGGGCCTCAGCAATGAGCAGTTCTTC. The V call is TRBV7-2, the J call TRBJ2-1, with 15 bases identical to TRBD2. The V gene end was trimmed by 4 bases and the J gene end by 6 bases; junction bases not matched to a gene: 13. Germline lookup yields CDR1 SGHTA and CDR2 FQGNSA. The CDR3 contains 19 residues.

The chain uses TRBV3-1 (or the pseudogene TRBV3-2) and TRBJ2-3; D uncertain. The CDR3 contains 14 residues. In germline, CDR1 is LGHDT, CDR2 YNNKEL (reference sequence). Trimming cost V 2 bases and J 4 bases, with 10 bases left between them. Here the CDR3 DNA reads TGTGCCAGCAGCCAATATCTCCTCTCAGATACGCAGTATTTT. Encoded protein: CASSQYLLSDTQYF.

This clone was counted at least ten times. The chain combines TRBV6-5 with TRBJ2-7, with 9 bases fitting TRBD2. Germline CDR1 reads MNHEY; CDR2 reads SVGAGI. This CDR3 comprises 14 residues. With 2 bases clipped from V and 6 bases from J, the junction kept 5 bases outside the gene matches. Here the CDR3 reads CASSYIAGVGEQYF. CDR3 DNA sequence: TGTGCCAGCAGTTACATAGCGGGAGTGGGCGAGCAGTACTTC.

CDR3 protein: CASSQNALADTDTQYF. The CDR3 nucleotides are TGTGCCAGCAGCCAAAACGCCTTAGCCGACACAGATACGCAGTATTTT. V and J are TRBV3-1 (or the pseudogene TRBV3-2) and TRBJ2-3; D not certain. The ends were cut back, 2 bases at V and 2 bases at J, with 14 bases in the middle. CDR1 is LGHDT and CDR2 is YNNKEL in the germline V gene (reference sequence). The CDR3 length is 16 residues.

This clone appeared once. The chain is built from TRBV10-3 and TRBJ2-3; 8 bases map to TRBD2. Germline trimming cut 7 bases from V and 3 bases from J; bases unmatched to any gene: 12. The CDR3 spans 16 residues. Germline V gene sequence: CDR1 ENHRY, CDR2 SYGVKD. The CDR3 here is CAITVPGRAGTDTQYF. In DNA, the CDR3 is TGTGCCATCACCGTTCCCGGGAGGGCTGGGACAGATACGCAGTATTTT.

The chain uses TRBV7-8 and TRBJ2-1, with TRBD2 identical over 7 bases. After removal of 7 bases from V and 7 bases from J, the junction contained 19 bases not matched to a gene. Germline values: CDR1 SGHVS, CDR2 FQNEAQ. The CDR3 sequence is 17 residues long. The CDR3 nucleotides are TGTGCCAGCACCGAGGGGATGCGGGCTAGCGGTTTAAATGAGCAGTTCTTC. Protein sequence: CASTEGMRASGLNEQFF.

This clone was seen a few times. Other DNA sequences in the same sample also yield this CDR3. V usage is TRBV2 and J usage is TRBJ1-5, with 7 bases aligning to TRBD1. CDR3 length: 13 residues. CDR1 is SNHLY and CDR2 is FYNNEI in the germline V gene. After removal of 9 bases from V and 2 bases from J, the junction contained 4 bases not matched to a gene. The CDR3 DNA sequence: TGTGCCAGTAGGGGGCAGGGCAATCAGCCCCAGCATTTT. It yields the protein CASRGQGNQPQHF.

A few counts support this clone. The chain uses TRBV7-2 and TRBJ2-2; D is unclear. Looked up from germline, CDR1 is SGHTA and CDR2 is FQGNSA. With 0 bases removed from V and 7 bases from J, the gap between germline ends came to 15 bases. The CDR3 sequence is 16 residues long. CDR3 nucleotides: TGTGCCAGCAGCTTAGCTCCACATCAGGTTGGCGGGGAGCTGTTTTTT. It yields the protein CASSLAPHQVGGELFF. Full variable domain (missing parts from reference TRBV7-2 and TRBJ2-2): GAGVSQSPSNKVTEKGKDVELRCDPISGHTALYWYRQSLGQGLEFLIYFQGNSAPDKSGLPSDRFSAERTGGSVSTLTIQRTQQEDSAVYLCASSLAPHQVGGELFFGEGSRLTVL.

The sample holds one count of this clone. The rearrangement uses TRBV7-9 and TRBJ1-2; TRBD1 matches 10 bases. The CDR3 runs to 12 residues. V was pared by 6 bases and J by 9 bases, with 4 bases of the junction left unmatched. The germline CDR1 and CDR2 sequences are SEHNR and FQNEAQ (reference sequence). The CDR3 region has the DNA TGTGCCAGCAGTTGGACAGGGGGTCGCTACACCTTC. Translated: CASSWTGGRYTF.

The chain links TRBV10-3 to TRBJ1-2, with TRBD1 identical over 8 bases. This CDR3 is built from 13 residues. Unmatched junction bases numbered 11, after V lost 10 bases and J lost 7 bases. Germline CDR1 reads ENHRY; CDR2 reads SYGVKD. CDR3 nucleotides: TGTGCCAGCCAGGGGGCTGTCCTCTCTGGCTACACCTTC. The encoded protein is CASQGAVLSGYTF.

V is TRBV28 and J is TRBJ2-7; tentatively, D is TRBD2 (5 bases). The CDR3 runs 17 residues. Deletions cut 7 bases from V and 4 bases from J, with 26 bases between. Germline-derived CDR1 and CDR2 are MDHEN and SYDVKM. The CDR3 nucleotides read TGTGCCAGCAAAGGGCTAGGACTGGCTCTCCGAGTGTACGAGCAGTACTTC. Protein: CASKGLGLALRVYEQYF.

The CDR3 protein is CASSLYLAGSREQFF. For the CDR3, the DNA is TGTGCCAGCAGTTTATATCTAGCGGGATCTCGTGAGCAGTTCTTC. The V gene is TRBV27, the J gene TRBJ2-1; 9 bases map to TRBD2. CDR1 is MNHEY and CDR2 is SMNVEV in the germline V gene (reference sequence). The V gene end was trimmed by 1 base and the J gene end by 9 bases; junction bases not matched to a gene: 7. This CDR3 is 15 amino acids long.

This clone has just one count. The rearrangement joins TRBV7-2 to TRBJ2-5; the match to TRBD2 covers 7 bases. With 4 bases clipped from V and 4 bases from J, the junction kept 12 bases outside the gene matches. The length of the CDR3 is 16 residues. The germline CDR1 and CDR2 sequences are SGHTA and FQGNSA. The chain's CDR3 is CASSSLGTIRGETQYF. CDR3 coding DNA: TGTGCCAGCAGCTCGCTCGGGACTATTCGAGGAGAGACCCAGTACTTC.

The chain couples TRBV19 to TRBJ1-2, with 8 bases identical to TRBD1. CDR1 and CDR2 (germline): LNHDA, SQIVND (reference sequence). The CDR3 is 15 amino acids. J gave up 5 bases and V 4 bases, and 9 bases lay outside the gene matches. The CDR3 loop reads CASSSDRGEGYGYTF. CDR3 bases: TGTGCCAGTAGTAGCGACAGGGGAGAAGGGTATGGCTACACCTTC.

J is TRBJ1-5 and V is TRBV2; D unclear. The CDR3 is 15 residues long. The germline CDR1 and CDR2 sequences are SNHLY and FYNNEI. V was trimmed by 3 bases and J by 0 bases, leaving 9 bases between them. CDR3 residues: CASSEGSYSNQPQHF. The CDR3 nucleotides are TGTGCCAGCAGTGAGGGGAGTTATAGCAATCAGCCCCAGCATTTT. Filled out from reference TRBV2 and TRBJ1-5, the complete variable domain reads EPEVTQTPSHQVTQMGQEVILRCVPISNHLYFYWYRQILGQKVEFLVSFYNNEISEKSEIFDDQFSVERPDGSNFTLKIRSTKLEDSAMYFCASSEGSYSNQPQHFGDGTRLSIL.

This chain uses TRBV7-3 with TRBJ2-2, with TRBD1 matching 7 bases. V gave up 4 bases and J gave up 5 bases; unmatched junction bases: 1. CDR1 and CDR2 (germline): SGHTA, FQGTGA. The CDR3 runs 13 residues. The CDR3 nucleotides read TGTGCCAGCAGCTCGACAGGGACCGGGGAGCTGTTTTTT. Translated: CASSSTGTGELFF.

This clone was seen a few times. The gene calls are TRBV9 and TRBJ2-1, with D unclear. The CDR3 has 14 residues. The germline gives CDR1 SGDLS, CDR2 YYNGEE. The V gene lost 0 bases and the J gene lost 6 bases, with 10 bases spanning the gap. In DNA, the CDR3 is TGTGCCAGCAGCGTAGCCAGTAAAAGCAATGAGCAGTTCTTC. Its translation: CASSVASKSNEQFF.

The rearrangement uses TRBV5-1 and TRBJ1-2; D is perhaps TRBD1 (5 bases). V lost 0 bases and J 6 bases, leaving 12 bases between the germline ends. The CDR3 extends over 14 amino acids. Germline CDR1 is SGHRS and CDR2 is YFSETQ. The CDR3 protein is CASSLVGGVDGYTF. CDR3 bases: TGCGCCAGCAGCTTGGTTGGGGGGGTTGATGGCTACACCTTC.

V and J are TRBV28 and TRBJ2-7; weak D call: TRBD1 (5 bases). The germline CDR1 and CDR2 sequences are MDHEN and SYDVKM. This CDR3 region has 12 residues. Trimming stripped 5 bases from V and 6 bases from J, with 11 bases between. The CDR3: CASSLTVGEQYF. The CDR3 bases are TGTGCCAGCAGTCTGACAGTAGGCGAGCAGTACTTC.

The chain carries TRBV5-1 and TRBJ2-7; possible D gene TRBD2, 6 bases. CDR3 size: 15 residues. Germline-derived CDR1 and CDR2 are SGHRS and YFSETQ. Trimming cost V 3 bases and J 1 base, with 14 bases left between them. The CDR3 DNA sequence: TGCGCCAGCAGCTGGAGTAGCGGAGTTTCCTACGAGCAGTACTTC. Translating gives CASSWSSGVSYEQYF.

V gene TRBV5-6 combines with J gene TRBJ1-1; a possible D gene is TRBD1 (5 bases). V was shortened by 2 bases and J by 5 bases, with 19 bases between the two germline ends. CDR3 length: 16 residues. Germline V lookup: CDR1 SGHDT, CDR2 YYEEEE. CDR3: CASSLDGSGGGTEAFF. Written as DNA, the CDR3 is TGTGCCAGCAGCTTAGATGGATCGGGGGGAGGAACTGAAGCTTTCTTT.

This clone was counted once. The chain employs TRBV5-1 and TRBJ2-3; 7 bases match TRBD1. The V gene's germline CDR1 is SGHRS and CDR2 YFSETQ. The V segment lost 4 bases and the J segment 2 bases; nucleotides outside the gene matches: 7. This CDR3 is 15 amino acids long. The CDR3 is CASSRDSPYTDTQYF. CDR3 DNA sequence: TGCGCCAGCAGCAGGGACAGTCCCTACACAGATACGCAGTATTTT.

This clone was detected a few times. The J gene is TRBJ2-3, the V gene TRBV29-1; maybe TRBD2 (6 bases). This CDR3 is 12 amino acids long. The V end lost 6 bases, the J end lost 2 bases, and 9 bases lay between the germline ends. Germline V gene data show CDR1 as SQVTM and CDR2 as ANQGSEA. Here the CDR3 reads CSVLANTDTQYF. CDR3 DNA sequence: TGCAGCGTCCTAGCGAACACAGATACGCAGTATTTT.

This chain connects TRBV7-2 to TRBJ2-5; tentative D call: TRBD1 (7 bases). The germline gives CDR1 SGHTA, CDR2 FQGNSA. The ends were cut back, 3 bases at V and 5 bases at J, with 16 bases in the middle. This CDR3 comprises 15 residues. The CDR3 nucleotides read TGTGCCAGCAGCTTCCAGGGGGGTTCGGAGGAGACCCAGTACTTC. It yields the protein CASSFQGGSEETQYF.

This clone showed up just a few times. This chain joins TRBV6-1 and TRBJ1-2; 7 bases map to TRBD1. Germline V lookup: CDR1 MNHNS, CDR2 SASEGT. This CDR3 has 17 residues. J lost 8 bases, V lost 2 bases, and 17 bases had no gene match. The CDR3 reads CASSERWARGRLGGYTF. The CDR3 DNA sequence: TGTGCCAGCAGTGAAAGGTGGGCTAGGGGGCGACTTGGAGGCTACACCTTC.

The J gene is TRBJ1-4, the V gene TRBV4-1, with no clear D. Trimming shortened V by 0 bases and J by 0 bases, and 14 bases separated the two germline ends. Germline assignment: CDR1 MGHRA and CDR2 YSYEKL. The length of the CDR3 is 18 residues. The CDR3 coding sequence is TGCGCCAGCAGCCAAGAGAGGTTGTCAAGAGCAACTAATGAAAAACTGTTTTTT. Amino acids: CASSQERLSRATNEKLFF.

V gene TRBV9 combines with J gene TRBJ1-6; 7 bases line up with TRBD1. J lost 5 bases, V lost 4 bases, and 9 bases had no gene match. This CDR3 spans 16 amino acids. Germline CDR1 is SGDLS and CDR2 is YYNGEE. The CDR3 DNA is TGTGCCAGCAGCCCCCCCGGGACAGAAGATAATTCACCCCTCCACTTT. Protein product: CASSPPGTEDNSPLHF.

V is TRBV7-2 and J is TRBJ1-2, with D hard to call. V dropped 1 base and J dropped 0 bases, with 9 bases sitting between them. This CDR3 comprises 15 residues. The germline V gene encodes CDR1 SGHTA and CDR2 FQGNSA. The CDR3 spells CASSLGSGTNYGYTF. CDR3 in DNA: TGTGCCAGCAGCTTAGGATCAGGAACTAACTATGGCTACACCTTC.